The rows below give T cell receptor beta chains drawn from one sample of a study of T cells in Graves' hyperthyroidism and ophthalmopathy. MiXCR, run by TCRdb on the multiplex PCR reads, gives a single entry per CDR3 protein. The table has nearly 600,000 distinct CDR3 sequences, approximately 15% seen once; the top ten hold 5.5% to 7.5%. Sequencing was carried out using blood. Source of these receptors: a woman aged 30 to 39 with Graves' hyperthyroidism that later progressed to Graves' ophthalmopathy. CDR3s include the opening cysteine and the closing phenylalanine or tryptophan. The order of the fields is clone size, V gene, J gene, D gene, CDR3 DNA, CDR3 protein. A D gene is named only where the DNA matches it firmly. Part of the rows lack a size; the others show once, few, many or a class for expanded clones.

few	TRBV20-1	TRBJ2-7	TRBD1	TGCAGTGCTAGTGACAGGGGCTACGAGCAGTACTTC	CSASDRGYEQYF
many	TRBV11-2	TRBJ2-1	-	TGTGCCAGCAGCTTAGGGTTAGGGCGGTACAAGGCCTACAATGAGCAGTTCTTC	CASSLGLGRYKAYNEQFF
many	TRBV19	TRBJ2-7	-	TGTGCCAGTAGTCCGAATCCCTACGAGCAGTACTTC	CASSPNPYEQYF
few	TRBV10-3	TRBJ1-2	TRBD1	TGTGCCATCAGTGAGAACAGGGGAGGTGGCTACACCTTC	CAISENRGGGYTF
-	TRBV11-2	TRBJ2-7	TRBD1	TGTGCCAGCAGACTCACAGGGGGCGCGAACGAGCAGTACTTC	CASRLTGGANEQYF
-	TRBV4-3	TRBJ1-1	-	TGCGCCAGCAGCCAAGTCTCCACCTCCGACGTCGCTTTCTTT	CASSQVSTSDVAFF
many	TRBV12-3/TRBV12-4	TRBJ1-6	TRBD1	TGTGCCAGCAGTTTGGGACAGGGGGGGACACCCCTCCACTTT	CASSLGQGGTPLHF
many	TRBV6-2/TRBV6-3	TRBJ2-1	-	TGTGCCAGCAGCTGGACTGTAAATGAGCAGTTCTTC	CASSWTVNEQFF
once	TRBV4-1	TRBJ2-7	-	TGCGCCAGCAGCCAAGGGTATAGGACAGCCTACGAGCAGTACTTC	CASSQGYRTAYEQYF
-	TRBV6-1	TRBJ2-4	TRBD1	TGTGCCAGCAGCCAAGACAGGGTGGATGGCATTCAGTACTTC	CASSQDRVDGIQYF
-	TRBV3-1	TRBJ1-3	TRBD1	TGTGCCAGCAGCCCCCGGACCGGGACAGGCAGCTCTGGAAACACCATATATTTT	CASSPRTGTGSSGNTIYF
few	TRBV19	TRBJ2-3	TRBD1	TGTGCCAGTAGTATGCCGGGACAGATCTTTACTAGCACAGATACGCAGTATTTT	CASSMPGQIFTSTDTQYF
many	TRBV2	TRBJ1-2	TRBD1	TGTGCCAGCAGTTCCTCAGGGGGACGGGGCTACACCTTC	CASSSSGGRGYTF
many	TRBV10-3	TRBJ1-5	TRBD1	TGTGCCATCAGTGAGGGACAGGGGGATTATCAGCCCCAGCATTTT	CAISEGQGDYQPQHF
many	TRBV6-2/TRBV6-3	TRBJ2-7	-	TGTGCCAGCAGTTATCGGGACACGACCTACGAGCAGTACTTC	CASSYRDTTYEQYF
many	TRBV7-7	TRBJ2-1	-	TGTGCTAGCAGCGGCCAACCACTGGAAGAGCAGTTCTTC	CASSGQPLEEQFF
many	TRBV20-1	TRBJ2-1	TRBD2	TGCAGTGCCCTAGCGGGACCCTACAATGAGCAGTTCTTC	CSALAGPYNEQFF
many	TRBV11-3	TRBJ2-2	-	TGTGCCAGCAGCTTAGTTTCTGCAACCGGGGAGCTGTTTTTT	CASSLVSATGELFF
-	TRBV5-6	TRBJ2-7	-	TGTGCCAGCAGCTTGGGACAGACCTTCTACGAGCAGTACTTC	CASSLGQTFYEQYF
many	TRBV9	TRBJ1-2	-	TGTGCCAGCAGCGTAGGGCAGGGCTATGGCTACACCTTC	CASSVGQGYGYTF
many	TRBV10-3	TRBJ1-1	-	TGTGCCATCAATGATGGACCGCAGAACACTGAAGCTTTCTTT	CAINDGPQNTEAFF
-	TRBV4-2	TRBJ2-1	-	TGTGCCAGCAGCCAAGATGTGGCGGAGCAGTTCTTC	CASSQDVAEQFF
few	TRBV20-1	TRBJ2-1	TRBD2	TGCAGTGCTAGAGATCCACTAGCGGCCTACAATGAGCAGTTCTTC	CSARDPLAAYNEQFF
many	TRBV6-5	TRBJ1-6	-	TGTGCCAGCAGTTACTCGAAGGTCACCTATAATTCACCCCTCCACTTT	CASSYSKVTYNSPLHF
few	TRBV28	TRBJ1-4	-	TGTGCCAGCAGCTTAGTAGCCCTTGGGGCTAATGAAAAACTGTTTTTT	CASSLVALGANEKLFF
many	TRBV6-6	TRBJ1-5	TRBD1	TGTGCCAGCAGTTACGGGAGGACAGGGGTCAGTCAGCCCCAGCATTTT	CASSYGRTGVSQPQHF
few	TRBV20-1	TRBJ1-5	TRBD1	TGCAGTGCTGACAAGACAGGGGGGCAGCCCCAGCATTTT	CSADKTGGQPQHF
many	TRBV4-3	TRBJ2-6	-	TGCGCCAGCAGCCAAGACTCAGGGGCCAACGTCCTGACTTTC	CASSQDSGANVLTF
many	TRBV28	TRBJ2-7	TRBD2	TGTGCCAGCAGCTCTGGGACTAGCGCCTACGAGCAGTACTTC	CASSSGTSAYEQYF
many	TRBV6-1	TRBJ1-1	-	TGTGCCAGTGAGGGGTCGAAAGCTGAAGCTTTCTTT	CASEGSKAEAFF
-	TRBV19	TRBJ2-7	-	TGTGCCAGTAGTACTCCGACAGGCCGTGGGGCCTACGAGCAGTACTTC	CASSTPTGRGAYEQYF
-	TRBV20-1	TRBJ1-1	-	TGCAGTGCTAGAGTGGGAAACACTGAAGCTTTCTTT	CSARVGNTEAFF
many	TRBV20-1	TRBJ2-2	-	TGCAGTGCTAGCGTCGGGGCGAACACCGGGGAGCTGTTTTTT	CSASVGANTGELFF
-	TRBV2	TRBJ1-5	-	TGCGCCAGCAGCCGTGCTAGCAATCAGCCCCAGCATTTT	CASSRASNQPQHF
many	TRBV6-2/TRBV6-3	TRBJ2-7	-	TGTGCCAGCAGTTACCCCTACTACGAGCAGTACTTC	CASSYPYYEQYF
-	TRBV6-1	TRBJ1-5	-	TGTGCCAGCAGTCACAGGGTTGAAGGGGGCAATCAGCCCCAGCATTTT	CASSHRVEGGNQPQHF
many	TRBV12-3/TRBV12-4	TRBJ1-2	-	TGTGCCAGCAGTTTGTTGGGGAACTATGGCTACACCTTC	CASSLLGNYGYTF
many	TRBV12-3/TRBV12-4	TRBJ1-1	-	TGTGCCAGCAGTTTTAGGGGCTTGAACACTGAAGCTTTCTTT	CASSFRGLNTEAFF
many	TRBV24-1	TRBJ2-1	TRBD2	TGTGCCACCAGTGCCGGGACTAAACCGCAGTTCTTC	CATSAGTKPQFF
many	TRBV6-1	TRBJ2-7	TRBD2	TGTGCCAGCAGGGAGAGCGGGGTTGGCTACGAGCAGTACTTC	CASRESGVGYEQYF
many	TRBV18	TRBJ1-4	-	TGTGCCAGCTCACCAGCCGGCTTGGGGGCTGAAAAACTGTTTTTT	CASSPAGLGAEKLFF
few	TRBV3-1	TRBJ2-7	TRBD2	TGTGCCAGCAGCCAAGTTGCGGGAGTCTCCGAGCAGTACTTC	CASSQVAGVSEQYF
few	TRBV5-6	TRBJ1-2	-	TGTGCCAGCAGCTTGATGCACAGGGACCCATTCTATGGCTACACCTTC	CASSLMHRDPFYGYTF
-	TRBV28	TRBJ2-2	TRBD1	TGTGCCAGCAGTCTCCGGGACAGGGGGAGGGAGCTGTTTTTT	CASSLRDRGRELFF
many	TRBV24-1	TRBJ2-2	-	TGTGCCACCAGTGATGGTCGGAGGGGTAGCACCGGGGAGCTGTTTTTT	CATSDGRRGSTGELFF
-	TRBV3-1	TRBJ1-6	-	TGTGCCAGCAGCCAATATCGGGGGACGTCCGATAATTCACCCCTCCACTTT	CASSQYRGTSDNSPLHF
few	TRBV7-6	TRBJ2-1	TRBD1	TGTGCCAGCAAGCGGGACAGGGAGGGGTATGAGCAGTTCTTC	CASKRDREGYEQFF